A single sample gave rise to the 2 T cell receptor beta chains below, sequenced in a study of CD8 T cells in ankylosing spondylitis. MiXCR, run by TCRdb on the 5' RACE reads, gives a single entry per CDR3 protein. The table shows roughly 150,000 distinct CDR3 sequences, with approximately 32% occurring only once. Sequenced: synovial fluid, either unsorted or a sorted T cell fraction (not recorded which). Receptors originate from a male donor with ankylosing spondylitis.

CDR3 DNA sequence: TGTGCCAGCACCACCTGGGGCGAAGGGAATCAGCCCCAGCATTTT. Translation: CASTTWGEGNQPQHF. The chain has TRBV28 and TRBJ1-5; D possibly corresponds to TRBD1 (5 bases). The ends were cut back, 7 bases at V and 4 bases at J, with 17 bases in the middle. The CDR3 totals 15 residues. Looked up from germline, CDR1 is MDHEN and CDR2 is SYDVKM.

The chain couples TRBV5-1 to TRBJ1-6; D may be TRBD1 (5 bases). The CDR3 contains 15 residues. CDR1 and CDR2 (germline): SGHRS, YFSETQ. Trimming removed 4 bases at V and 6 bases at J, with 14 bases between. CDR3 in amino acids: CASSTRDGRNSPLHF. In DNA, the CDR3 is TGCGCCAGCAGCACACGGGACGGGCGTAATTCACCCCTCCACTTT.